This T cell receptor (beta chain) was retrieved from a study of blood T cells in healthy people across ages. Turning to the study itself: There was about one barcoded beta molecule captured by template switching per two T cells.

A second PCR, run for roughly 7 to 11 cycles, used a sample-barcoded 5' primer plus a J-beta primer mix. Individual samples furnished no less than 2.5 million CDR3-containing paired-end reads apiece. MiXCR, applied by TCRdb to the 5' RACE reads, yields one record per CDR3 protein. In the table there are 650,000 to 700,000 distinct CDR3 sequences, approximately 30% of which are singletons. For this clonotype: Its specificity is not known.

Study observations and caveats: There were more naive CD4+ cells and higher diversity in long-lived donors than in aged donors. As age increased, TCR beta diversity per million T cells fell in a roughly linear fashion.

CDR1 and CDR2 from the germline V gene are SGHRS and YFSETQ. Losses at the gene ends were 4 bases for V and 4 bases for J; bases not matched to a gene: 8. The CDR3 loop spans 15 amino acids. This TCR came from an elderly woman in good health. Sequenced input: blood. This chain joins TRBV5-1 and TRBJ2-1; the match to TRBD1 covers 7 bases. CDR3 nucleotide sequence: TGCGCCAGCAGCGTCGGACAGGCCCTTTACAATGAGCAGTTCTTC. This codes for CASSVGQALYNEQFF.